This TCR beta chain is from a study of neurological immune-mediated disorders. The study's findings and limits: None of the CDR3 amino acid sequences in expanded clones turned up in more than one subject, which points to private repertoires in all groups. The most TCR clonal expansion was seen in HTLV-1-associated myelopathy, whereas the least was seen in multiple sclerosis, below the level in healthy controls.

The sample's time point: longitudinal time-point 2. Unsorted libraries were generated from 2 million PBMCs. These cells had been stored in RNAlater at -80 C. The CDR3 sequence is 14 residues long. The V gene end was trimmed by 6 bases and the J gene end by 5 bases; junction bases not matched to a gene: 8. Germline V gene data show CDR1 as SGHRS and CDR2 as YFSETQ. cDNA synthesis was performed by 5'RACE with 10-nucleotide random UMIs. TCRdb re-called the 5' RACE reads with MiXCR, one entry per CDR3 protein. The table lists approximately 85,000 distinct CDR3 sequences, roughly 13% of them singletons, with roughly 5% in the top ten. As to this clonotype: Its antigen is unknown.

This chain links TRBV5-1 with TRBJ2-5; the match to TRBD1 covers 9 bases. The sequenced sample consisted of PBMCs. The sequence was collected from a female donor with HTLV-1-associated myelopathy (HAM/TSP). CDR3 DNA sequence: TGCGCCAGCATGGAGGGACAGGGAGGGGAGACCCAGTACTTC. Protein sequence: CASMEGQGGETQYF. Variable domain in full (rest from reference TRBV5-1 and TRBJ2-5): KAGVTQTPRYLIKTRGQQVTLSCSPISGHRSVSWYQQTPGQGLQFLFEYFSETQRNKGNFPGRFSGRQFSNSRSEMNVSTLELGDSALYLCASMEGQGGETQYFGPGTRLLVL.